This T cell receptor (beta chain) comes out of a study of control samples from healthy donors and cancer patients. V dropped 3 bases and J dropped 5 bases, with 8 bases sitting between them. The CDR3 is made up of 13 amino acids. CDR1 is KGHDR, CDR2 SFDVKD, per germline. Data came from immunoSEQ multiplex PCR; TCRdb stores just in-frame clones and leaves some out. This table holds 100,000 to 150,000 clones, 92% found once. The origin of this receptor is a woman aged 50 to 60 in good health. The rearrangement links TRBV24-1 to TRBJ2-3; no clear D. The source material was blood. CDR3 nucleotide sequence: TGTGCCACCAGTGATCCCGGACGAGATACGCAGTATTTT. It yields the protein CATSDPGRDTQYF.